Listed below are T cell receptor beta chains from one sample, sequenced in a study of early T cells in non-severe SARS-CoV-2 infection. TCRdb re-derived calls from the 5' RACE reads in MiXCR, one entry per CDR3 protein. The table has approximately 90,000 distinct CDR3 sequences, approximately 9.9% seen once; the top ten hold roughly 4.8%. The specimen comprised whole blood, sampled at baseline. The receptors come from an adult who was a healthcare worker with PCR-confirmed SARS-CoV-2 infection or an uninfected control (not recorded which). CDR3s include the opening cysteine and the closing phenylalanine or tryptophan. The D gene is left open where the match is weak. Clone size appears in some rows only: once, few, many, or a class for an expanded clone.

j_call: TRBJ1-6
v_call: TRBV6-1
d_call: TRBD1
clone_size: many
cdr3_nt: TGTGCCAGCAGTTCTACAGGGGATTCACCCCTCCACTTT
cdr3_aa: CASSSTGDSPLHF

j_call: TRBJ1-2
v_call: TRBV20-1
d_call: -
clone_size: many
cdr3_nt: TGCAGTGCTCCTAACAGGGAAAACTATGGCTACACCTTC
cdr3_aa: CSAPNRENYGYTF

j_call: TRBJ2-7
v_call: TRBV5-1
d_call: TRBD2
clone_size: -
cdr3_nt: TGCGCCAGCAGCGCGACTAGCGGGGGTACCTACGAGCAGTACTTC
cdr3_aa: CASSATSGGTYEQYF

j_call: TRBJ1-1
v_call: TRBV20-1
d_call: -
clone_size: many
cdr3_nt: TGCAGTGCTCTCGGACCTCTACCTGAAGCTTTCTTT
cdr3_aa: CSALGPLPEAFF

j_call: TRBJ1-3
v_call: TRBV12-3/TRBV12-4
d_call: -
clone_size: many
cdr3_nt: TGTGCCAGCAGTTTAGGACTGGGAACCTTCTCTGGAAACACCATATATTTT
cdr3_aa: CASSLGLGTFSGNTIYF

j_call: TRBJ2-5
v_call: TRBV15
d_call: TRBD2
clone_size: -
cdr3_nt: TGTGCCACCAGCAGCAGGGGACTAGCGGACTCGGAGACCCAGTACTTC
cdr3_aa: CATSSRGLADSETQYF

j_call: TRBJ2-2
v_call: TRBV3-1
d_call: TRBD2
clone_size: -
cdr3_nt: TGTGCCAGCAGCCAAGCAGCGGGGGGTCCTCCCGGGGAGCTGTTTTTT
cdr3_aa: CASSQAAGGPPGELFF

j_call: TRBJ1-2
v_call: TRBV25-1
d_call: -
clone_size: -
cdr3_nt: TGTGCCATAACAAATCACGGCTACACCTTC
cdr3_aa: CAITNHGYTF

j_call: TRBJ2-1
v_call: TRBV7-6
d_call: TRBD2
clone_size: -
cdr3_nt: TGTGCCAGCAGCTTAGGACTAGCGGGGGGTCACAATGAGCAGTTCTTC
cdr3_aa: CASSLGLAGGHNEQFF

j_call: TRBJ2-6
v_call: TRBV12-5
d_call: -
clone_size: many
cdr3_nt: TGTGCTAGTGGTTTGGGACAATCTGGGGCCAACGTCCTGACTTTC
cdr3_aa: CASGLGQSGANVLTF

j_call: TRBJ1-3
v_call: TRBV5-8
d_call: -
clone_size: few
cdr3_nt: TGTGCCAGCAGCATCGGGGGGAGAACTGGAAACACCATATATTTT
cdr3_aa: CASSIGGRTGNTIYF

j_call: TRBJ1-1
v_call: TRBV13
d_call: -
clone_size: -
cdr3_nt: TGTGCCAGCAGCCGGGTCAGGTCGGTAACTGAAGCTTTCTTT
cdr3_aa: CASSRVRSVTEAFF

j_call: TRBJ2-3
v_call: TRBV2
d_call: -
clone_size: -
cdr3_nt: TGTGCCAGCAGGGCGGAGAGGGGAAGCACAGATACGCAGTATTTT
cdr3_aa: CASRAERGSTDTQYF

j_call: TRBJ2-1
v_call: TRBV6-6
d_call: TRBD1
clone_size: many
cdr3_nt: TGTGCCAGCAGCCGGAGGACAGGGGGCTTCACCTACAATGAGCAGTTCTTC
cdr3_aa: CASSRRTGGFTYNEQFF

j_call: TRBJ2-1
v_call: TRBV5-4
d_call: -
clone_size: -
cdr3_nt: TGTGCCAGCAGCTTTGGAGCTCCTAACAATGAGCAGTTCTTC
cdr3_aa: CASSFGAPNNEQFF

j_call: TRBJ1-1
v_call: TRBV3-1
d_call: -
clone_size: few
cdr3_nt: TGTGCCAGCAGCCAAGTAGGGGCGAACACTGAAGCTTTCTTT
cdr3_aa: CASSQVGANTEAFF

j_call: TRBJ2-7
v_call: TRBV7-9
d_call: -
clone_size: -
cdr3_nt: TGTGCCAGCAGCTTACAACGAACTCCCGAGGGCGAGCAGTACTTC
cdr3_aa: CASSLQRTPEGEQYF

j_call: TRBJ1-1
v_call: TRBV2
d_call: -
clone_size: few
cdr3_nt: TGTGCCAGCAGTGAAGAACGAGGGTTTAACCCTGAAGCTTTCTTT
cdr3_aa: CASSEERGFNPEAFF

j_call: TRBJ2-1
v_call: TRBV7-2
d_call: -
clone_size: -
cdr3_nt: TGTGCCAGCAGCTTTTTGGGGATGATTTACAATGAGCAGTCCTTC
cdr3_aa: CASSFLGMIYNEQSF

j_call: TRBJ2-1
v_call: TRBV7-2
d_call: TRBD2
clone_size: few
cdr3_nt: TGTGCCAGCACCAGATCCAGCGGGGATAGCTACAATGAGCAGTTCTTC
cdr3_aa: CASTRSSGDSYNEQFF

j_call: TRBJ1-1
v_call: TRBV6-5
d_call: -
clone_size: many
cdr3_nt: TGTGCCAGCAGTTTCCAGGGGATTGGAACTGAAGCTTTCTTT
cdr3_aa: CASSFQGIGTEAFF

j_call: TRBJ2-3
v_call: TRBV11-2
d_call: TRBD1
clone_size: -
cdr3_nt: TGTGCCAGCAGTCAAACGCCGGGACAGGGTGTAGATACGCAGTATTTT
cdr3_aa: CASSQTPGQGVDTQYF

j_call: TRBJ2-2
v_call: TRBV24-1
d_call: -
clone_size: -
cdr3_nt: TGTGCCACCAGTGACCGGACCCTCACCGGGGAGCTGTTTTTT
cdr3_aa: CATSDRTLTGELFF

j_call: TRBJ1-4
v_call: TRBV4-3
d_call: -
clone_size: few
cdr3_nt: TGCGCCAGCAGCCAAGCTCCGGGGATAACTAATGAAAAACTGTTTTTT
cdr3_aa: CASSQAPGITNEKLFF

j_call: TRBJ2-3
v_call: TRBV7-9
d_call: -
clone_size: -
cdr3_nt: TGTGCCAGCAGCTTGGGAGACAGAGCGCAGTATTTT
cdr3_aa: CASSLGDRAQYF

j_call: TRBJ1-1
v_call: TRBV7-9
d_call: -
clone_size: -
cdr3_nt: TGTGCCAGCAGCGTACAACAGGGATCGAACACTGAAGCTTTCTTT
cdr3_aa: CASSVQQGSNTEAFF

j_call: TRBJ2-2
v_call: TRBV5-6
d_call: -
clone_size: many
cdr3_nt: TGTGCCAGCAGCTTGCAGCGAGCCCCCGGGGAGCTGTTTTTT
cdr3_aa: CASSLQRAPGELFF

j_call: TRBJ2-7
v_call: TRBV19
d_call: -
clone_size: -
cdr3_nt: TGTGCCAGTACAAAAACCCGTTACGAGCAGTACTTC
cdr3_aa: CASTKTRYEQYF

j_call: TRBJ2-7
v_call: TRBV7-3
d_call: TRBD2
clone_size: few
cdr3_nt: TGTGCCAGCAGCCGACATTGGGGCGGGAGATCCCACGAGCAGTACTTC
cdr3_aa: CASSRHWGGRSHEQYF

j_call: TRBJ1-1
v_call: TRBV6-5
d_call: -
clone_size: few
cdr3_nt: TGTGCCAGCAGTTACAGGGAGTTCAGCACTGAAGCTTTCTTT
cdr3_aa: CASSYREFSTEAFF

j_call: TRBJ2-1
v_call: TRBV18
d_call: -
clone_size: -
cdr3_nt: TGTGCCAGCTCACCACTCCGGGAGAGTGAGCAGTTCTTC
cdr3_aa: CASSPLRESEQFF

j_call: TRBJ2-7
v_call: TRBV5-4
d_call: TRBD2
clone_size: -
cdr3_nt: TGTGCCAGCAGCAGGACTAGCGGGAGAGCCTACGAGCAGTACTTC
cdr3_aa: CASSRTSGRAYEQYF

j_call: TRBJ1-5
v_call: TRBV6-2/TRBV6-3
d_call: -
clone_size: -
cdr3_nt: TGTGCCAGCAGCTATAGAGCCCAGGGCTTTAGGCAGCCCCAGCATTTT
cdr3_aa: CASSYRAQGFRQPQHF

j_call: TRBJ2-3
v_call: TRBV4-3
d_call: -
clone_size: few
cdr3_nt: TGCGCCAGCAGCCAAGATGCCAGCGGATCATACACAGATACGCAGTATTTT
cdr3_aa: CASSQDASGSYTDTQYF

j_call: TRBJ2-5
v_call: TRBV6-1
d_call: -
clone_size: few
cdr3_nt: TGTGCCAGCAGTAAATATTCCCAAGAGACCCAGTACTTC
cdr3_aa: CASSKYSQETQYF

j_call: TRBJ1-2
v_call: TRBV30
d_call: -
clone_size: few
cdr3_nt: TGTGCCTGGAGGGATGAGACGGGTTTTGGCTACACCTTC
cdr3_aa: CAWRDETGFGYTF

j_call: TRBJ2-5
v_call: TRBV20-1
d_call: -
clone_size: -
cdr3_nt: TGCAGTGCTAGAAGGGGGTGGGTACAGACCCAAGAGACCCAGTACTTC
cdr3_aa: CSARRGWVQTQETQYF

j_call: TRBJ2-4
v_call: TRBV5-6
d_call: -
clone_size: many
cdr3_nt: TGTGCCAGCAGCATACAGGGAGCCAAAAACATTCAGTACTTC
cdr3_aa: CASSIQGAKNIQYF

j_call: TRBJ1-1
v_call: TRBV29-1
d_call: -
clone_size: -
cdr3_nt: TGCAGCGTTGAGGGGGCGAACACTGAAGCTTTCTTT
cdr3_aa: CSVEGANTEAFF

j_call: TRBJ1-1
v_call: TRBV7-9
d_call: -
clone_size: many
cdr3_nt: TGTGCCAGCAGCTGGACGGTGAGCACTGAAGCTTTCTTT
cdr3_aa: CASSWTVSTEAFF

j_call: TRBJ2-1
v_call: TRBV5-1
d_call: -
clone_size: many
cdr3_nt: TGCGCCAGCAGCTTGGTAGGCGCCAATGAGCAGTTCTTC
cdr3_aa: CASSLVGANEQFF

j_call: TRBJ1-2
v_call: TRBV24-1
d_call: TRBD1
clone_size: few
cdr3_nt: TGTGCCACCAGTGATCAAAGGACAGGGCCAAATAACTATGGCTACACCTTC
cdr3_aa: CATSDQRTGPNNYGYTF

j_call: TRBJ1-1
v_call: TRBV6-4
d_call: -
clone_size: -
cdr3_nt: TGTGCCGGGGAGCGCGTCACTGAAGCTTTCTTT
cdr3_aa: CAGERVTEAFF